This TCR beta chain emerged from a study of OX40 agonist ivuxolimab in advanced cancers. Study-wide results and limits: Among some nonresponders, normalized T-cell clonal expansion was also low.

This table comes from immunoSEQ multiplex PCR, and its TCRdb copy is limited to in-frame clones, with some not included. The data hold tens of thousands of clones, with around 90% observed a single time. Trimming took 4 bases from V and 6 from J; bases not matched to a gene: 10. The CDR3 totals 15 residues. Germline CDR1 and CDR2: SGHDT and YYEEEE. This clone was observed once. Its matching antigen is unknown. Sequenced material: CD4+ or CD8+ T cells sorted from blood, taken in a trial of the OX40 agonist ivuxolimab. The TCR sequence derives from an adult with an advanced solid tumor such as melanoma, head and neck, liver or kidney cancer. J is TRBJ2-5 and V is TRBV5-6, with 9 bases that match TRBD1. CDR3 sequence: CASSAGQGRVKTQYF. CDR3 nucleotides: TGTGCCAGCAGCGCGGGACAGGGAAGGGTAAAGACCCAGTACTTC. Using reference TRBV5-6 and TRBJ2-5 for the parts outside the CDR3, the full variable domain is DAGVTQSPTHLIKTRGQQVTLRCSPKSGHDTVSWYQQALGQGPQFIFQYYEEEERQRGNFPDRFSGHQFPNYSSELNVNALLLGDSALYLCASSAGQGRVKTQYFGPGTRLLVL.